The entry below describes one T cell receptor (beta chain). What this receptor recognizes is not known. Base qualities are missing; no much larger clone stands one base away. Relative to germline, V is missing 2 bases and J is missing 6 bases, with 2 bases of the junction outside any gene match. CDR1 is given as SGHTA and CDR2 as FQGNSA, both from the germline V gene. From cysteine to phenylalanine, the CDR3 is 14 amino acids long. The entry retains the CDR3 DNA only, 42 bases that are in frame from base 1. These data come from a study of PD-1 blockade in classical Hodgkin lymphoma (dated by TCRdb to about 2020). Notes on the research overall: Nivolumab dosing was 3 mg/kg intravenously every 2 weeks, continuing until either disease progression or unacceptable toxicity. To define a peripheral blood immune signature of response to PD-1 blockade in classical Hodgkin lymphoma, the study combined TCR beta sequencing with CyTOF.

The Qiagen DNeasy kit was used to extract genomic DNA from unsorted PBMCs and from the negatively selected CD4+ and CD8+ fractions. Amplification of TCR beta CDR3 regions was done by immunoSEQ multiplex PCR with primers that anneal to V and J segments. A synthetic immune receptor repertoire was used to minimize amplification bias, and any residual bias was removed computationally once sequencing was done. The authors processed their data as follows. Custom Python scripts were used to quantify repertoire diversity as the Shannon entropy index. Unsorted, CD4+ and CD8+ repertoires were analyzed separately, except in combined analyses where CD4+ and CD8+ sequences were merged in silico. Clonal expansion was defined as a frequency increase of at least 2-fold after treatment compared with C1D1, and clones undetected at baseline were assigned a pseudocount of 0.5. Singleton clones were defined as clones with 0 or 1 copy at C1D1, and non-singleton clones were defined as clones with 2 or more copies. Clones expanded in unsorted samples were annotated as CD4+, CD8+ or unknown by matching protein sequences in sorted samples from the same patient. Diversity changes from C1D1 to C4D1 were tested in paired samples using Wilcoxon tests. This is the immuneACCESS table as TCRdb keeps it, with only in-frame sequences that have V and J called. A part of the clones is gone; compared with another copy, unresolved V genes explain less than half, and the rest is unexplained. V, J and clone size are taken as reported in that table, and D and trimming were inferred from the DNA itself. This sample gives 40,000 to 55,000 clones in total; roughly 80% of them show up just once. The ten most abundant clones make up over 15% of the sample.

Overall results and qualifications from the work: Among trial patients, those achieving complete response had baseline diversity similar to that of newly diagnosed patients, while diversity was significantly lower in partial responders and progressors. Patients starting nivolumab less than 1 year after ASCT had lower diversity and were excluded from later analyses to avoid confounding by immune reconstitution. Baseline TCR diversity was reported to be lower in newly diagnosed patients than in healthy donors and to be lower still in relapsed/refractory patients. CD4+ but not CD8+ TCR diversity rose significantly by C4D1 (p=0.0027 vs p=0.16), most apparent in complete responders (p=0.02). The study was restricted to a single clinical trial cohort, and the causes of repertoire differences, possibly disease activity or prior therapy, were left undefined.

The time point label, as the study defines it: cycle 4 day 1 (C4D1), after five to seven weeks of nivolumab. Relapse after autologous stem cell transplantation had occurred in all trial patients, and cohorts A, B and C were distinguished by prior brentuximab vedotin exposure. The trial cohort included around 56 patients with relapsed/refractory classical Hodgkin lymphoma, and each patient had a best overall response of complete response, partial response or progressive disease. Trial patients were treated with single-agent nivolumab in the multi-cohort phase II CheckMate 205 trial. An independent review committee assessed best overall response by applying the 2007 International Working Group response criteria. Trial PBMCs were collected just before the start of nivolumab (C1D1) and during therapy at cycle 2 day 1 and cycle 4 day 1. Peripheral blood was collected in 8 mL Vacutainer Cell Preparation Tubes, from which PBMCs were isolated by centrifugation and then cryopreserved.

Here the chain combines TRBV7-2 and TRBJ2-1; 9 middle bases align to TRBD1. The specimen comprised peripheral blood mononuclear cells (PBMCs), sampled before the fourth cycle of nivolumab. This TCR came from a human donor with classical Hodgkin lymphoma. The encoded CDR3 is CASSLIQGANEQFF. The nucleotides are TGTGCCAGCAGCTTAATACAGGGGGCCAATGAGCAGTTCTTC.